This is a list of T cell receptor beta chains from one sample in a study of cytomegalovirus exposure and HLA in healthy donors. The data were produced by immunoSEQ multiplex PCR, yet TCRdb's version contains in-frame clones alone and is incomplete. The sample holds hundreds of thousands of clones, 82% seen once. Sequencing was done on a sample of PBMCs. These receptors came from a man aged 40-50 years in good health and CMV-seropositive. Each CDR3 is given with its conserved first and last residue. The D gene is left open where the match is weak. Clone sizes are given selectively: once, few, many, or a class where the clone is expanded.

j_gene | v_gene | d_gene | abundance | CDR3nt | CDR3aa
TRBJ1-2 | TRBV5-1 | NA | NA | TGCGCCAGCAGCTTGGCCGGGGGGGCAGTGGAAGGCTACACCTTC | CASSLAGGAVEGYTF
TRBJ2-5 | TRBV4-1 | TRBD2 | NA | TGCGCCAGCAGCCAAGTAGGGGAGGGGACCCAGTACTTC | CASSQVGEGTQYF
TRBJ1-1 | TRBV10-1 | NA | NA | TGCGCCAGCTCTCCTAGGGGAATGAACACTGAAGCTTTCTTT | CASSPRGMNTEAFF
TRBJ1-2 | TRBV9 | TRBD1 | NA | TGTGCCAGCAGCGCGACTGGACAGGGGAGGTTTAACTATGGCTACACCTTC | CASSATGQGRFNYGYTF
TRBJ2-3 | TRBV4-2 | TRBD2 | NA | TGTGCCAGCAGCCAAGGGGCGGGAGTGAGCACAGATACGCAGTATTTT | CASSQGAGVSTDTQYF
TRBJ1-6 | TRBV4-1 | NA | NA | TGCGCCAGCAGCCAAGAGGTGGGCGACTATAATTCACCCCTCCACTTT | CASSQEVGDYNSPLHF
TRBJ2-1 | TRBV6-5 | NA | few | TGTGCCAGCAGTTTCCTACTGTACCACAATGAGCAGTTCTTC | CASSFLLYHNEQFF
TRBJ1-2 | TRBV6-5 | TRBD1 | NA | TGTGCCAGCAGTGAGAGGGGGCGGAGTGGCTACACCTTC | CASSERGRSGYTF
TRBJ1-2 | TRBV5-1 | TRBD1 | NA | TGCGCCAGCGGTACAGGGGCCATCTATGGCTACACCTTC | CASGTGAIYGYTF
TRBJ2-1 | TRBV7-3 | NA | NA | TGTGCCAGCAGCTTAATGGCGGGTGCAAACAATGAGCAGTTCTTC | CASSLMAGANNEQFF
TRBJ2-7 | TRBV29-1 | NA | NA | TGCAGCGTTGTGACCGGGACAAAGGCCTACGAGCAGTACTTC | CSVVTGTKAYEQYF
TRBJ1-2 | TRBV27 | NA | NA | TGTGCCAGCAGCATCTACGGCGGACAGTCCTATGGCTACACCTTC | CASSIYGGQSYGYTF
TRBJ1-1 | TRBV2 | NA | NA | TGTGCCAGCACGTCCGAAGGAGGGGAAGCTTTCTTT | CASTSEGGEAFF
TRBJ2-7 | TRBV18 | TRBD1 | NA | TGTGCCAGCTCACCCGGGACAGGGACCTACGAGCAGTACTTC | CASSPGTGTYEQYF
TRBJ1-5 | TRBV10-2 | NA | NA | TGCGCCAGCAGCCAGGGTTCAGGTATCAATCAGCCCCAGCATTTT | CASSQGSGINQPQHF
TRBJ2-1 | TRBV10-2 | TRBD2 | few | TGCGCCAGCAGCTCCTTTAGCGGGAGGTCTGGTGAGCAGTTCTTC | CASSSFSGRSGEQFF
TRBJ2-2 | TRBV28 | TRBD1 | NA | TGTGCCAGCAACAATGAGGGGACAGGGGTTGCCGGGGAGCTGTTTTTT | CASNNEGTGVAGELFF
TRBJ2-7 | TRBV25-1 | TRBD2 | NA | TGTGCCAGCAGTGACGAAAGCGGGAGTAATGCCGAGCAGTACTTC | CASSDESGSNAEQYF
TRBJ2-5 | TRBV5-1 | TRBD2 | NA | TGCGCCAGCGTTGCTAGCGGGGCTTTCCAAGAGACCCAGTACTTC | CASVASGAFQETQYF
TRBJ1-1 | TRBV6-5 | TRBD1 | NA | TGTGCCAGCAATCCCGGGACAGGGTCGTCTGAAGCTTTCTTT | CASNPGTGSSEAFF
TRBJ2-3 | TRBV30 | TRBD2 | NA | TGTGCCTGGAGGGATACGGGGGAGGGACGCACAGATACGCAGTATTTT | CAWRDTGEGRTDTQYF
TRBJ2-1 | TRBV20-1 | NA | NA | TGCAGTCCACTTTTAGAGCAGTTCTTC | CSPLLEQFF
TRBJ2-1 | TRBV9 | TRBD1 | NA | TGTGCCAGCAGCGTGGGACAGATCAATGAGCAGTTCTTC | CASSVGQINEQFF
TRBJ1-3 | TRBV27 | NA | NA | TGTGCCAGCAGTTCGATGGGGAGCTCTGGAAACACCATATATTTT | CASSSMGSSGNTIYF
TRBJ1-5 | TRBV6-1 | TRBD1 | NA | TGTGCCAGCAGTTTACAGGGGAGCAATCAGCCCCAGCATTTT | CASSLQGSNQPQHF
TRBJ1-4 | TRBV7-2 | TRBD1 | few | TGTGCCAGCAGCAAACGGACAGGATTGAATGAAAAACTGTTTTTT | CASSKRTGLNEKLFF
TRBJ1-4 | TRBV5-1 | TRBD1 | NA | TGCGCCAGCAGCTGGGGACAGCCTAATGAAAAACTGTTTTTT | CASSWGQPNEKLFF
TRBJ2-2 | TRBV29-1 | NA | NA | TGCAGCGTTGAAGATGTCAGGGAGAACACCGGGGAGCTGTTTTTT | CSVEDVRENTGELFF
TRBJ1-1 | TRBV4-1 | NA | NA | TGCGCCAGCAGCCAAGATACACAGGTCCTGAACACTGAAGCTTTCTTT | CASSQDTQVLNTEAFF
TRBJ1-2 | TRBV29-1 | TRBD1 | NA | TGCAGCGTGACGGCCGGACAGGGAGGGGTCGGCGACTGGGTTATGAGTGGCTACACCTTC | CSVTAGQGGVGDWVMSGYTF
TRBJ2-7 | TRBV4-1 | NA | NA | TGCGCCAGCAGCCTAACCCGAGGCGAGCAGTACTTC | CASSLTRGEQYF
TRBJ2-2 | TRBV5-1 | TRBD2 | once | TGCGCCAGCAGCCCGGGACTAGCGGGCGGAATTAGGACCGGGGAGCTGTTTTTT | CASSPGLAGGIRTGELFF
TRBJ1-2 | TRBV19 | NA | NA | TGTGCCAGTACCCCCGAAGGGGTCAACGGCTACACCTTC | CASTPEGVNGYTF
TRBJ2-2 | TRBV5-1 | NA | NA | TGCGCCAGCAGCTTGTCCCGTTTATACACCGGGGAGCTGTTTTTT | CASSLSRLYTGELFF
TRBJ2-7 | TRBV27 | NA | NA | TGTGCCAGCGCTTTCTTTATGGGGAGCGACGAGCAGTACTTC | CASAFFMGSDEQYF
TRBJ2-5 | TRBV7-9 | NA | NA | TGTGCCAGCAGCTTATCTGCAGGGGATGAGACCCAGTACTTC | CASSLSAGDETQYF
TRBJ2-1 | TRBV6-5 | NA | NA | TGTGCCAGCACCCCCCCGGGACTCGTGAACAATGAGCAGTTCTTC | CASTPPGLVNNEQFF
TRBJ2-1 | TRBV5-6 | TRBD2 | NA | TGTGCCAGCAGCTATACTAGCGGCAATGAGCAGTTCTTC | CASSYTSGNEQFF
TRBJ2-2 | TRBV9 | TRBD2 | NA | TGTGCCAGCAGCTCCCAGGCTAGCGGAAACACCGGGGAGCTGTTTTTT | CASSSQASGNTGELFF
TRBJ2-5 | TRBV6-1 | TRBD2 | few | TGTGCCAGCAGTGTCCCGGCCGGTCGGGCGGGGGGCGAGACCCAGTACTTC | CASSVPAGRAGGETQYF
TRBJ2-5 | TRBV6-5 | TRBD1 | NA | TGTGCCAGCAGTTACTCGAAAACAGGGGTGGAGACCCAGTACTTC | CASSYSKTGVETQYF
TRBJ2-7 | TRBV7-3 | NA | NA | TGTGCCAGCAGCTCAGGGGGCGGGAGATCCTACGAGCAGTACTTC | CASSSGGGRSYEQYF
TRBJ1-6 | TRBV30 | NA | NA | TGTGCCTGGAAGGCGCAGGGAAATAATTCACCCCTCCACTTT | CAWKAQGNNSPLHF
TRBJ2-5 | TRBV29-1 | NA | NA | TGCAGCGTTGAAACTAGGAGAAAAGAGACCCAGTACTTC | CSVETRRKETQYF
TRBJ2-7 | TRBV6-6 | TRBD2 | few | TGTGCCAGCCGCGATAGCGGGAGGGCCGAAGAGCAGTACTTC | CASRDSGRAEEQYF
TRBJ2-2 | TRBV7-9 | TRBD2 | once | TGTGCCAGCAGCCCAGGTAGCGGGAGAGGCACCGGGGAGCTGTTTTTT | CASSPGSGRGTGELFF
TRBJ1-2 | TRBV5-1 | TRBD1 | NA | TGCGCCAGCAGGCCGACAGGGGATGACTATGGCTACACCTTC | CASRPTGDDYGYTF
TRBJ1-1 | TRBV5-1 | TRBD1 | NA | TGCGCCAGCAGCCCGATGACAGGGGGTAAAAATATGGCGAACACTGAAGCTTTCTTT | CASSPMTGGKNMANTEAFF